This T cell receptor beta chain stems from a study of OX40 agonist ivuxolimab in advanced cancers. Findings and limits, study-wide: Average numbers of expanded clones were greater in CD8+ T cells than in CD4+. By week 6 at 0.1 to 3.0 mg/kg, blood CD4+ and CD8+ T cells had expanded clonally.

In regard to this clone: What it binds is unknown.

Generated by immunoSEQ multiplex PCR, the TCRdb table keeps only in-frame clones and is missing some. Of about 64,000 clones listed, around 90% are singletons. CDR1 is LNHDA and CDR2 is SQIVND in the germline V gene (reference sequence). The CDR3 is made up of 13 amino acids. V gave up 9 bases and J gave up 11 bases, with 21 bases separating them. The gene calls are TRBV19 and TRBJ2-3, with D perhaps TRBD1 or TRBD2 (7 bases each). This sequence was found in an adult with an advanced solid tumor such as melanoma, head and neck, liver or kidney cancer. This sample comprised CD4+ or CD8+ T cells sorted from blood, obtained in a trial of the OX40 agonist ivuxolimab. In DNA form, the CDR3 reads TGTGCCAGCGGGACTACAGGGGTCCCGATGCAGTATTTT. It yields the protein CASGTTGVPMQYF.